Detailed here is one T cell receptor beta chain. Its antigen is unidentified. The data originate from a study of cytomegalovirus exposure and HLA in healthy donors. PCR used 60 Vbeta primers and 13 Jbeta primers. In the authors' methods: Per a later analysis, the number of unique TCR beta chains was roughly 87 million, of which some 10 million were shared. TCRdb's copy holds only in-frame clones and misses some; the assay was immunoSEQ multiplex PCR. V and J calls plus clone size are reproduced from that table; the DNA served to infer D and trimming. Its table lists roughly 50,000 clones. Germline CDR1 and CDR2: MGHRA and YSYEKL. The CDR3 loop spans 15 amino acids. The junction had 4 bases not matched to a gene; V was cut back by 3 bases and J by 0 bases. Study observations and caveats: In a later analysis, several top co-occurrence clusters appeared linked to parvovirus B19, influenza, CMV and Epstein-Barr virus.

The sequence was collected from a woman in her thirties or forties in good health and CMV-seronegative. The sample consisted of PBMCs. V and J are TRBV4-1 and TRBJ1-2, with TRBD1 matching over 7 bases. The CDR3 DNA follows: TGCGCCAGCAGCCAGACCGGGACAGCTAACTATGGCTACACCTTC. It translates to CASSQTGTANYGYTF.